This TCR beta chain was obtained from a study of metastatic and nonmetastatic thyroid tumors. Study-level information: Where malignant and benign thyroid patients were concerned, repertoires were compared across blood and tumor or nodule tissue.

MiXCR reprocessed the PCR reads for TCRdb. The sample consists of 40,000 or so clones, about 13% of them appearing once. The sample holds a few counts of this clone. Every patient underwent thyroid surgery untreated. The sample taken for sequencing was blood. The receptor was isolated from a female donor with papillary thyroid cancer or a benign thyroid nodule (not recorded which). Some clones in this sample may be carry-over from other donors' samples.

CDR3 DNA sequence: TGTGCCAGCAGCCATACCGATTGGCCGCATTACTTC. As protein: CASSHTDWPHYF. This rearrangement joins TRBV11-2 to TRBJ2-7, with D unclear. Germline CDR1 is SGHAT and CDR2 is FQNNGV. The CDR3 has 12 residues. V gave up 5 bases and J gave up 13 bases, with 18 bases separating them.